Each of the 2 T cell receptor beta chains below was sequenced from the same sample in a study of T-cell reconstitution after alpha-beta-depleted transplantation in children. Molecular barcoding with unique molecular identifiers was used for the TCRbeta library. Via MiXCR, TCRdb re-called the PCR reads, giving one row per CDR3 protein. The sample contains approximately 150,000 distinct CDR3 sequences, about 9% of which appear only once. The sequenced sample was PBMCs, mostly from graft donor cells, obtained 180 days after TCRalphabeta/CD19-depleted stem cell transplant. These receptors were collected from a female patient aged 2 to 10 who had a stem cell transplant for congenital amegakaryocytic thrombocytopenia, so the T cells may come from the graft donor.

The chain carries TRBV3-1 and TRBJ1-1; D not resolved. This CDR3 contains 13 residues. Germline values: CDR1 LGHDT, CDR2 YNNKEL (reference sequence). The V gene lost 1 base and the J gene lost 4 bases, with 7 bases spanning the gap. As DNA, the CDR3 is TGTGCCAGCAGCCAAGGAGTTAGCACTGAAGCTTTCTTT. Its translation is CASSQGVSTEAFF.

V usage is TRBV28 and J usage is TRBJ2-5, with a tentative D call TRBD1 (6 bases). CDR3 length: 15 amino acids. V lost 5 bases and J 4 bases, leaving 17 bases between the germline ends. The germline gives CDR1 MDHEN, CDR2 SYDVKM. CDR3 DNA sequence: TGTGCCAGCAGTAATACAGGGATCCGAAGAGAGACCCAGTACTTC. Translated, it gives CASSNTGIRRETQYF.